This T cell receptor (beta chain) is drawn from a study of T cells after yellow fever vaccination. Germline loops: CDR1 SGHRS, CDR2 YFSETQ. Deletions cut 0 bases from V and 11 bases from J, with 11 bases between. This CDR3 contains 12 residues. This clonotype was observed a handful of times. MiXCR was run by TCRdb on the 5' RACE reads, yielding one entry per CDR3 protein. In the table there are under 55,000 distinct CDR3 sequences, approximately 7% of which are singletons. The TCR comes from a man between 18 and 35 years old who received the YFV17D yellow fever vaccine. The sample was CD8+ T cells not binding an NS4B(214-222) dextramer, sorted from PBMCs, taken approximately 40 days after the first yellow fever vaccination. The V gene is TRBV5-1, the J gene TRBJ1-1; D gene unclear. Here the CDR3 DNA reads TGCGCCAGCAGCTTGGATGGGGTGCTCGCTTTCTTT. Translation gives CASSLDGVLAFF.